This T cell receptor (beta chain) was observed in a study of blood T cell repertoires in COVID-19 (dated by TCRdb to the early 2020s). Some background on the complete study: Collaborator samples came from the United States, Italy and Spain and covered acute and convalescent phases of COVID-19. The material from the prospective study consisted of cDNA or gDNA derived from T cells, B-cell-depleted T cells, or PBMCs. Deeply sampled blood TCRbeta repertoires from subjects exposed to, actively infected with, or recovered from COVID-19 were included in the dataset. The repertoires were released in a freely available public database intended as a resource for research on the immune response to SARS-CoV-2. Samples were obtained from the ongoing ImmuneRACE study (first 160 participants) and from 1,200 or so subjects provided by 6 global collaborators. Sample metadata almost always included a de-identified subject ID, COVID-19 status, age in years and sex. HLA class I and class II types, where available, came from metadata supplied by the sample provider rather than from assay-based typing. Broad study findings and their caveats: Clinical and demographic metadata were provided uncurated, with the amount varying by source and participant.

The immunoSEQ Assay, a bias-controlled multiplex PCR, was used to amplify TCRbeta CDR3 regions from genomic DNA. On the study's bioinformatics: Nucleated cell counts per sample were estimated from amplification of reference gene primers within the assay. To quantify the absolute abundance of each unique TCRbeta CDR3 rearrangement, sequence reads were collapsed and filtered. For each sample, productive Simpson clonality was calculated by taking the square root of Simpson's diversity index across productive rearrangements. The clones in this table, taken by TCRdb from immuneACCESS, are in-frame only. Not every clone is retained; where verified, under half of the shortfall comes from an unresolved V gene, and the cause of the rest is unknown. The V and J calls and the clone size are those of that table, but D and trimming were determined from the DNA. The sample yields under 250,000 clones; roughly 80% were counted once. Clones ranked in the top ten supply 3% to 4% of the sample.

Participants in the prospective study were enrolled through a virtual design, were aged 18 to 89 years, and lived in roughly 24 United States geographic areas. Cohort assignment in the prospective study relied on participant-reported clinical history from a screening survey and a study questionnaire. Exposed participants had been in contact with someone with a PCR-confirmed or clinician-diagnosed COVID-19 case within 2 weeks of study entry. Each participant in the prospective study had whole blood, serum and a nasopharyngeal or oropharyngeal swab collected by mobile phlebotomists. Additional blood draws and questionnaires over a 2-month period could optionally be provided by prospective study participants. Before DNA extraction, prospective study blood samples were shipped either frozen or at room temperature. About this clone: It lacks a known antigen. The record has no base qualities; no much larger clone is one base away.

The cysteine opens and the phenylalanine closes a CDR3 of 16 amino acids. The entry retains the CDR3 DNA only, 48 bases that are in frame from base 1. Via the germline V gene, CDR1 is SGHTA and CDR2 FQGNSA. V ends up 5 bases short and J 2 bases short, with an unmatched junction base count of 9. The chain is assembled from TRBV7-2 and TRBJ2-3; 8 nucleotides in the junction match TRBD2. This sequence originates from a woman in her thirties or forties who had been exposed to COVID-19. Specimen: PBMCs or T cells enriched from blood (not recorded which). The CDR3 protein: CASSLRGGPNTDTQYF. The bases read TGTGCCAGCAGCCTTCGGGGGGGCCCCAACACAGATACGCAGTATTTT. The entire variable domain, with the stretches around the CDR3 drawn from the reference TRBV7-2 and TRBJ2-3 proteins, is GAGVSQSPSNKVTEKGKDVELRCDPISGHTALYWYRQSLGQGLEFLIYFQGNSAPDKSGLPSDRFSAERTGGSVSTLTIQRTQQEDSAVYLCASSLRGGPNTDTQYFGPGTRLTVL.